This entry lists 29 T cell receptor beta chains sequenced from one sample in a study of T cells in narcolepsy. Clones were read by immunoSEQ multiplex PCR, and TCRdb kept only the in-frame ones, dropping some. The sample has tens of thousands of clones, 85% seen once. Specimen: memory (CD45RA-) CD4+ T cells from blood. The source is a human donor in good health.

V is TRBV11-2 and J is TRBJ1-2; D call uncertain. Germline values: CDR1 SGHAT, CDR2 FQNNGV. The CDR3 runs to 15 residues. V lost 0 bases, J lost 7 bases, and 15 bases lay in between. Written as DNA, the CDR3 is TGTGCCAGCAGCTTAGACCCAGGAGGGTTCGGTGGCTACACCTTC. It is translated as CASSLDPGGFGGYTF.

J is TRBJ2-7 and V is TRBV2; 14 bases align to TRBD2. Germline V gene lookup returns CDR1 SNHLY and CDR2 FYNNEI. Trimming took 2 bases from V and 4 from J; bases not matched to a gene: 10. This CDR3 contains 18 residues. This CDR3 is CASSELGGLAGDKYEQYF. CDR3 nucleotides: TGTGCCAGCAGTGAATTGGGGGGACTAGCGGGAGACAAGTACGAGCAGTACTTC.

This chain links TRBV5-4 with TRBJ2-7; TRBD2 agrees at 7 bases. Trimming at V came to 10 bases and at J to 7 bases, leaving 14 bases not matched to a gene. CDR3 size: 13 residues. The germline gives CDR1 SGHNT, CDR2 YYREEE (reference sequence). CDR3 nucleotides: TGTGCCGGGTCCCAGCGGGATAGACGGGAGCAGTACTTC. It translates to CAGSQRDRREQYF. Supplemented by reference TRBV5-4 and TRBJ2-7, the full variable domain reads ETGVTQSPTHLIKTRGQQVTLRCSSQSGHNTVSWYQQALGQGPQFIFQYYREEENGRGNFPPRFSGLQFPNYSSELNVNALELDDSALYLCAGSQRDRREQYFGPGTRLTVT.

The sample holds a few counts of this clone. V is TRBV6-1 and J is TRBJ2-1, with TRBD1 matching 7 bases. Germline CDR1 reads MNHNS; CDR2 reads SASEGT. V was clipped by 6 bases and J by 12 bases; unmatched bases: 17. The CDR3 runs 15 residues. CDR3 nucleotides: TGTGCCAGCAGGCTCTCCGGGACAGCGACCTTTGGGCAGTTCTTC. It yields the protein CASRLSGTATFGQFF.

With respect to this clone: The same CDR3 is also encoded by other DNA sequences in this sample. The chain carries TRBV6-1 and TRBJ2-2, with D possibly TRBD1 on 7 matching bases. The length of the CDR3 is 15 residues. V shed 7 bases and J shed 6 bases, with 18 bases lying between them. Germline CDR1 is MNHNS and CDR2 is SASEGT. The CDR3 bases are TGTGCCAGCAAGCCCGACAGGGAGGTTGCCGGGGAGCTGTTTTTT. Protein: CASKPDREVAGELFF.

The chain uses TRBV21-1 and TRBJ2-7; the table calls TRBD2, which could not be checked here. TRBV21-1 corresponds to a pseudogene. This CDR3 is 13 amino acids long. CDR3 in DNA: TGTGCCAGCAGCCCGACTCGACCCTACGAGCAGTACTTC. Translating it yields CASSPTRPYEQYF.

The V and J genes are TRBV6-6 and TRBJ2-5, with 9 bases that match TRBD2. The germline V gene encodes CDR1 MNHNY and CDR2 SVGAGI (reference sequence). The trim removed 6 bases at V and 4 bases at J, leaving 6 bases unmatched. This CDR3 spans 14 amino acids. The CDR3 nucleotides are TGTGCCAGCAGCCCCCCGGGACTAGCAGAGACCCAGTACTTC. Protein product: CASSPPGLAETQYF.

The chain carries TRBV25-1 and TRBJ2-1; D tentatively fits TRBD1 or TRBD2 (6 bases each). Germline V lookup: CDR1 MGHDK, CDR2 SYGVNS. Deletions cut 0 bases from V and 4 bases from J, with 10 bases between. This CDR3 is built from 15 residues. CDR3 loop: CASSEYGGQYNEQFF. The CDR3 DNA sequence: TGTGCCAGCAGTGAATACGGGGGCCAATACAATGAGCAGTTCTTC.

The J gene is TRBJ2-7, the V gene TRBV7-2; the match to TRBD2 covers 10 bases. Germline V gene sequence: CDR1 SGHTA, CDR2 FQGNSA. Germline trimming cut 0 bases from V and 2 bases from J; bases unmatched to any gene: 7. This CDR3 region has 17 residues. The CDR3 loop is CASSLARTSGNAYEQYF. The CDR3 bases are TGTGCCAGCAGCTTAGCCCGGACTAGCGGAAACGCCTACGAGCAGTACTTC.

Only one count was recorded for this clone. The CDR3 loop reads CASSTHRGPDTEAFF. The CDR3 DNA reads TGTGCCAGTAGTACTCACAGGGGGCCAGACACTGAAGCTTTCTTT. The chain links TRBV19 to TRBJ1-1, with 9 positions matching TRBD1. This CDR3 has 15 residues. V was clipped by 4 bases and J by 3 bases; unmatched bases: 6. CDR1 and CDR2 (germline): LNHDA, SQIVND (reference sequence).

V and J are TRBV10-3 and TRBJ2-2; D assignment may be TRBD1 or TRBD2 (5 bases each). The CDR3 length is 15 residues. CDR1 is ENHRY and CDR2 is SYGVKD in the germline V gene. V was clipped by 4 bases and J by 8 bases, with 17 bases between them. CDR3: CAISAHEGTEGELFF. CDR3 DNA sequence: TGTGCCATCAGTGCTCATGAGGGGACGGAGGGGGAGCTGTTTTTT.

V and J are TRBV19 and TRBJ2-2; D unresolved. CDR1 is LNHDA and CDR2 is SQIVND in the germline V gene (reference sequence). V was clipped by 6 bases and J by 4 bases, with 12 bases between them. This CDR3 is built from 14 residues. In nucleotides, the CDR3 is TGTGCCAGTAGCCAGGACGAATTCACCGGGGAGCTGTTTTTT. It is translated as CASSQDEFTGELFF.

The chain uses TRBV28 and TRBJ1-5, with D possibly TRBD1 on 6 matching bases. The CDR3 covers 14 residues. Germline-derived CDR1 and CDR2 are MDHEN and SYDVKM. V was cut by 4 bases and J by 6 bases, with 13 bases left in between. The CDR3 DNA reads TGTGCCAGCAGTTCCGGGTCAGGGGCTCAGCCCCAGCATTTT. Protein: CASSSGSGAQPQHF.

The chain employs TRBV4-2 and TRBJ2-2, with 8 bases lining up with TRBD2. Germline CDR1 is LGHNA and CDR2 is YNFKEQ. Trimming at V came to 4 bases and at J to 4 bases, leaving 5 bases not matched to a gene. The CDR3 sequence is 15 residues long. The CDR3 reads CASSRGAGGTGELFF. The CDR3, as DNA: TGTGCCAGCAGCCGTGGGGCGGGGGGCACCGGGGAGCTGTTTTTT.

V and J are TRBV30 and TRBJ2-3, with D hard to call. This CDR3 has 11 amino acids. CDR1 is GTSNPN and CDR2 is SVGIG in the germline V gene (reference sequence). Trimming removed 2 bases from V and 5 bases from J, with 5 bases in between. As DNA, the CDR3 is TGTGCCTGGAGTAAAGGAGATACGCAGTATTTT. Translation gives CAWSKGDTQYF.

The chain employs TRBV11-2 and TRBJ2-1, with D unclear. The germline gives CDR1 SGHAT, CDR2 FQNNGV. V lost 3 bases to trimming and J lost 8 bases, with 11 bases between them. The CDR3 is 13 residues long. The CDR3 region is CASSFTQRDEQFF. The CDR3, as DNA: TGTGCCAGCAGCTTTACACAACGGGATGAGCAGTTCTTC. The full variable domain, its missing parts supplied by reference TRBV11-2 and TRBJ2-1, is EAGVAQSPRYKIIEKRQSVAFWCNPISGHATLYWYQQILGQGPKLLIQFQNNGVVDDSQLPKDRFSAERLKGVDSTLKIQPAKLEDSAVYLCASSFTQRDEQFFGPGTRLTVL.

The chain carries TRBV5-4 and TRBJ2-7, with D uncertain. CDR3 size: 14 residues. The V gene's germline CDR1 is SGHNT and CDR2 YYREEE (reference sequence). V lost 2 bases and J lost 0, with 9 bases in between. This CDR3 reads CASSLKLSSYEQYF. In nucleotides, the CDR3 is TGTGCCAGCAGCTTAAAACTTTCCTCCTACGAGCAGTACTTC.

The rearrangement joins TRBV5-4 to TRBJ2-5; a weak D match, TRBD2 (5 bases). Trimming removed 0 bases from V and 0 bases from J, with 9 bases in between. This CDR3 is 15 amino acids long. Germline V lookup: CDR1 SGHNT, CDR2 YYREEE (reference sequence). The CDR3 sequence: CASSLALADQETQYF. Written as DNA, the CDR3 is TGTGCCAGCAGCTTGGCCCTAGCAGACCAAGAGACCCAGTACTTC.

The chain links TRBV6-6 to TRBJ2-5; no clear D. Germline assignment: CDR1 MNHNY and CDR2 SVGAGI (reference sequence). The germline V and J ends were trimmed by 7 bases and 5 bases, with 11 bases remaining between them. CDR3 length equals 12 residues. CDR3 in DNA: TGTGCCAGCAAGCAACAAGGGGAGACCCAGTACTTC. Residues: CASKQQGETQYF.

The CDR3 loop reads CASSYSRGGDTQYF. CDR3 nucleotides: TGTGCCAGCAGTTACTCTCGGGGCGGGGATACGCAGTATTTT. The J gene is TRBJ2-3, the V gene TRBV6-5; D may correspond to TRBD1 or TRBD2 (5 bases each). CDR1 and CDR2 from the germline V gene are MNHEY and SVGAGI. The V end was cut by 0 bases, the J end by 6 bases, with 10 bases between. CDR3 length: 14 residues.

This clone appeared once. The chain links TRBV4-3 to TRBJ1-2; maybe TRBD1 (5 bases). Germline V gives CDR1 LGHNA, CDR2 YSLEER. The CDR3 runs to 14 residues. The V end was cut by 0 bases, the J end by 7 bases, with 12 bases between. CDR3 nucleotides: TGCGCCAGCAGCCAAGATGTGGGGGATCGTGGCTACACCTTC. Its protein product is CASSQDVGDRGYTF.

The chain couples TRBV30 to TRBJ2-3; the D gene is possibly TRBD2 (6 bases). The CDR3 extends over 14 amino acids. V gave up 3 bases and J gave up 0 bases, with 10 bases separating them. CDR1 and CDR2 (germline): GTSNPN, SVGIG (reference sequence). CDR3 bases: TGTGCCTGGAGGGCAGGACTAAGCACAGATACGCAGTATTTT. As protein: CAWRAGLSTDTQYF.

J is TRBJ2-2 and V is TRBV5-1; TRBD1 agrees at 7 bases. This CDR3 spans 16 amino acids. CDR1 SGHRS and CDR2 YFSETQ come from the germline V gene. Losses at the gene ends were 4 bases for V and 0 bases for J; bases not matched to a gene: 6. For the CDR3, the DNA is TGCGCCAGCAGCCGCCAGACAGGGCCGAACACCGGGGAGCTGTTTTTT. It yields the protein CASSRQTGPNTGELFF.

CDR3 residues: CASSLNSQGSGELFF. In DNA, the CDR3 is TGTGCCAGCAGCCTCAATTCACAGGGGTCCGGGGAGCTGTTTTTT. J is TRBJ2-2 and V is TRBV11-3, with 7 bases identical to TRBD1. Germline CDR1 is SGHNT and CDR2 is YENEEA. V gave up 5 bases and J gave up 6 bases; unmatched junction bases: 9. The CDR3 loop spans 15 amino acids.

The chain is built from TRBV10-2 and TRBJ2-1, with D unresolved. Trimming took 5 bases from V and 5 from J, leaving 10 bases between them. The V gene's germline CDR1 is WSHSY and CDR2 SAAADI. The CDR3 runs 13 residues. This chain's CDR3 is CASSSQRNNEQFF. The CDR3 coding sequence is TGCGCCAGCAGTTCGCAGAGAAACAATGAGCAGTTCTTC.

The rearrangement uses TRBV6-1 and TRBJ2-7, with D perhaps TRBD1 or TRBD2 (6 bases each). V shed 6 bases and J shed 7 bases, with 16 bases lying between them. The CDR3 has 13 amino acids. Germline assignment: CDR1 MNHNS and CDR2 SASEGT. The CDR3 protein is CASRTPGAGEQYF. In DNA form, the CDR3 reads TGTGCCAGCAGAACCCCGGGGGCGGGGGAGCAGTACTTC.

V and J are TRBV5-3 and TRBJ2-7; D gene ambiguous. TRBV5-3 is flagged as an ORF with uncertain function. V lost 2 bases, J lost 3 bases, and 6 bases lay in between. This CDR3 is 12 amino acids long. The CDR3: CARSLRLYEQYF. CDR3 sequence (DNA): TGTGCCAGAAGCTTAAGACTCTACGAGCAGTACTTC.

V is TRBV5-1 and J is TRBJ2-7, with D possibly being TRBD2 (6 bases). From germline, CDR1 is SGHRS and CDR2 YFSETQ. The CDR3 consists of 15 residues. Trimming removed 0 bases from V and 3 bases from J, with 13 bases in between. CDR3 nucleotides: TGCGCCAGCAGCTTGGGTAGCGGAACCGTCTACGAGCAGTACTTC. Its protein product is CASSLGSGTVYEQYF.

The chain joins TRBV10-3 to TRBJ2-3, with a weak D call TRBD2 (6 bases). The CDR3 totals 16 residues. Trimming took off 6 bases at V and 4 bases at J, with 20 bases between the two ends. The germline gives CDR1 ENHRY, CDR2 SYGVKD. CDR3 in amino acids: CAIRHGTLGGADTQYF. The CDR3 DNA follows: TGTGCCATCAGGCACGGGACTCTCGGCGGCGCAGATACGCAGTATTTT.